The clone carrying this T cell receptor (beta chain) was counted only a few times. Its antigen remains unknown. The sample comes from a study of T-cell memory formation after mild COVID-19. At the level of the study: Across donors, TCR clusters were largely donor specific. Study-level results: CD4+ bias marked clones expanding day 15 to 37, unlike balanced contracting clones.

MiXCR, applied by TCRdb to the 5' RACE reads, yields one record per CDR3 protein. Among 450,000 or so distinct CDR3 sequences, around 25% were seen once, and the ten largest hold about an eighth. The CDR3 sequence is 16 residues long. CDR1 and CDR2 from the germline V gene are PRHDT and FYEKMQ (reference sequence). Trimming took 5 bases from V and 5 from J; bases not matched to a gene: 7. The chain links TRBV13 to TRBJ2-3, with 13 nucleotides matching TRBD2. What was sequenced was PBMCs or a T cell subset sorted from them (not recorded which). The receptor comes from an adult woman who had mild COVID-19 (a few samples of this study predate the infection). Cell type and time point are not known. CDR3 protein: CASSLGLAGEKDTQYF. DNA for the CDR3: TGTGCCAGCAGCCTCGGACTAGCGGGGGAAAAAGATACGCAGTATTTT.